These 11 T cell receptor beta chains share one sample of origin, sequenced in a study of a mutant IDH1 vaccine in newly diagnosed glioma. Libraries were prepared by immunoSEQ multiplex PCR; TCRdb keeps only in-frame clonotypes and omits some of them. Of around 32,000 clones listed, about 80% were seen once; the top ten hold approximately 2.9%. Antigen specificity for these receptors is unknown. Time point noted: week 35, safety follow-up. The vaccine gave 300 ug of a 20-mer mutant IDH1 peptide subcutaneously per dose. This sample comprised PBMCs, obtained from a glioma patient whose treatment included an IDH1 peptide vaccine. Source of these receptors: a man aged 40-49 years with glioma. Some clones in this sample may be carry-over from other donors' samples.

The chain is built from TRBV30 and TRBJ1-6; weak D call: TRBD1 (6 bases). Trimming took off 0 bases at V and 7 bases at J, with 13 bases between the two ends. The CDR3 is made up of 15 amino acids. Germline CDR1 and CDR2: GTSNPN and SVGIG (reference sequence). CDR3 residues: CAWSVLGRGNSPLHF. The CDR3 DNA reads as TGTGCCTGGAGTGTTTTGGGCAGGGGCAATTCACCCCTCCACTTT.

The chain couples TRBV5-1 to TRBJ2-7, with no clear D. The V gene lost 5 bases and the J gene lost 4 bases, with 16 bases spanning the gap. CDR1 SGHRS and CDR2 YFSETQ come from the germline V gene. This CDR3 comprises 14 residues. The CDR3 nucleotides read TGCGCCAGCAGTGTGGACGCGCTTAATTACGAGCAGTACTTC. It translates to CASSVDALNYEQYF.

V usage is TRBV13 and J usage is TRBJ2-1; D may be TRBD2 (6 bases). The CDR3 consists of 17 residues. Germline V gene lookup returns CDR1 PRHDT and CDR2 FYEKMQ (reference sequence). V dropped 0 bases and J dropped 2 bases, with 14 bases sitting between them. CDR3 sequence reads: CASSLGLGLATYNEQFF. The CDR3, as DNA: TGTGCCAGCAGCTTAGGCCTAGGGCTAGCGACCTACAATGAGCAGTTCTTC.

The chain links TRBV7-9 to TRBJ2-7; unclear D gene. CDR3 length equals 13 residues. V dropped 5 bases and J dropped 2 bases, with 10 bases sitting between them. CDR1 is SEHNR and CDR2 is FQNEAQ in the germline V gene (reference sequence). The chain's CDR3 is CASSPDGAYEQYF. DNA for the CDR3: TGTGCCAGCAGCCCGGACGGCGCCTACGAGCAGTACTTC.

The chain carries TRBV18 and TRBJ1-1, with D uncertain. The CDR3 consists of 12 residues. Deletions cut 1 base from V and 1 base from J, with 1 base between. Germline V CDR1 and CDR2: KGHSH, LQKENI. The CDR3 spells CASSPRNTEAFF. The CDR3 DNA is TGTGCCAGCTCACCACGGAACACTGAAGCTTTCTTT.

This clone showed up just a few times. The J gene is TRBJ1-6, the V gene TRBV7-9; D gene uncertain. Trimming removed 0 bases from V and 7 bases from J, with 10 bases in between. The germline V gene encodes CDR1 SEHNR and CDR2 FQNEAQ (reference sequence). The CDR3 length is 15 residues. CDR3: CASSLASHPNSPLHF. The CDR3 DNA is TGTGCCAGCAGCTTAGCATCCCATCCCAATTCACCCCTCCACTTT.

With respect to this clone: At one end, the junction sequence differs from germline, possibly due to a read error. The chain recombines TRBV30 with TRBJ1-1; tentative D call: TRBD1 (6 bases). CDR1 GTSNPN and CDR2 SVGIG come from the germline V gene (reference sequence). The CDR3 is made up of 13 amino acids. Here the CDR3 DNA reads TGTGCCTGGGCAGGGGACCCGAACGCTGAAGCTTTCTTT. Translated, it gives CAWAGDPNAEAFF. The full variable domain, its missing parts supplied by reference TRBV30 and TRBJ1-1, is SQTIHQWPATLVQPVGSPLSLECTVEGTSNPNLYWYRQAAGRGLQLLFYSVGIGQISSEVPQNLSASRPQDRQFILSSKKLLLSDSGFYLCAWAGDPNAEAFFGQGTRLTVV.

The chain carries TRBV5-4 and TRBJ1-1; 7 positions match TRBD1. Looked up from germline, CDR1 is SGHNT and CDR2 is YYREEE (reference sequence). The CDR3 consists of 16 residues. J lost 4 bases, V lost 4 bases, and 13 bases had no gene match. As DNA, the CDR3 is TGTGCCAGCAGCGGGAGGACCGGGACAGAGGGCACTGAAGCTTTCTTT. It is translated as CASSGRTGTEGTEAFF.

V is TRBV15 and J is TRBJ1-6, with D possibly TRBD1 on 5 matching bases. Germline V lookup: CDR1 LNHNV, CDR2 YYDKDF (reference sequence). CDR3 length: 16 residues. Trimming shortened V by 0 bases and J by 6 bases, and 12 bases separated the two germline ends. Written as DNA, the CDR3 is TGTGCCACCAGCAGAGATCCCGGGGGGGTTAATTCACCCCTCCACTTT. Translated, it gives CATSRDPGGVNSPLHF.

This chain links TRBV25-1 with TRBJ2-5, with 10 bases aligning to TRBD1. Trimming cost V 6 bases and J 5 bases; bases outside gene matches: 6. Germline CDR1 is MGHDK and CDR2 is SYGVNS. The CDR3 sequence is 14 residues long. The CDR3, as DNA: TGTGCCAGCAGCCATACGGACAGGGGGGAGACCCAGTACTTC. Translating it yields CASSHTDRGETQYF.

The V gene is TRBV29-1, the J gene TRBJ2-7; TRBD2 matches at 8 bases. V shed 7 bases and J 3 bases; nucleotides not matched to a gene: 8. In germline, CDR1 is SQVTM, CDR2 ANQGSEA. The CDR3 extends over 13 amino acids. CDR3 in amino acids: CSAKFGTSYEQYF. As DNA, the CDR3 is TGCAGCGCAAAATTCGGGACTAGCTACGAGCAGTACTTC.